The 18 T cell receptor beta chains below were found in one sample sequenced in a study of T-cell memory formation after mild COVID-19. A single record per CDR3 protein comes from TCRdb applying MiXCR to the 5' RACE reads. The repertoire holds around 320,000 distinct CDR3 sequences, with 14% as singletons. The source material was PBMCs or a T cell subset sorted from them (not recorded which). The receptors stem from a man younger than 35 who had mild COVID-19 (a few samples of this study predate the infection). Cell type and time point are not known.

The J gene is TRBJ2-7, the V gene TRBV4-2; 10 bases fit TRBD2. This CDR3 is 16 amino acids long. Trimming took 4 bases from V and 0 from J; bases not matched to a gene: 6. Germline lookup yields CDR1 LGHNA and CDR2 YNFKEQ. The CDR3 here is CASSRLAGDGSYEQYF. DNA for the CDR3: TGTGCCAGCAGCCGTCTAGCGGGGGACGGCTCCTACGAGCAGTACTTC.

This clonotype was seen many times. The V gene is TRBV4-2, the J gene TRBJ2-7; D unclear. Germline V lookup: CDR1 LGHNA, CDR2 YNFKEQ. The length of the CDR3 is 11 residues. V was pared by 0 bases and J by 3 bases, with 0 bases between. CDR3 sequence: CASSQDYEQYF. The CDR3, as DNA: TGTGCCAGCAGCCAAGACTACGAGCAGTACTTC.

The table lists this clonotype with a few counts. The chain employs TRBV18 and TRBJ1-5; D call uncertain. V lost 2 bases, J lost 3 bases, and 8 bases lay in between. CDR1 and CDR2 from the germline V gene are KGHSH and LQKENI. This CDR3 has 14 amino acids. The CDR3 region is CASSPEGYNQPQHF. As DNA, the CDR3 is TGTGCCAGCTCACCAGAGGGATACAATCAGCCCCAGCATTTT.

The rearrangement joins TRBV11-2 to TRBJ2-1; TRBD1 might be the D (6 bases). Trimming took off 6 bases at V and 6 bases at J, with 9 bases between the two ends. The CDR3 consists of 12 residues. CDR1 and CDR2 from the germline V gene are SGHAT and FQNNGV. The CDR3 DNA reads TGTGCCAGCAGTACACAGGGCAATGAGCAGTTCTTC. The encoded protein is CASSTQGNEQFF.

There are a few counts of this clonotype. The rearrangement uses TRBV7-2 and TRBJ1-6; D is undetermined. The CDR3 runs to 14 residues. The V gene's germline CDR1 is SGHTA and CDR2 FQGNSA. Trimming stripped 6 bases from V and 10 bases from J, with 16 bases between. In DNA form, the CDR3 reads TGTGCCAGCAGTCGGACGGCCTACAAATCACCCCTCCACTTT. Its protein is CASSRTAYKSPLHF.

In its sample, this clonotype was seen many times. The chain is built from TRBV5-1 and TRBJ2-1, with D hard to call. V was trimmed by 4 bases and J by 7 bases, leaving 18 bases between them. CDR1 is SGHRS, CDR2 YFSETQ, per germline. This CDR3 has 15 residues. CDR3 amino acids: CASSQTEKVVNEQFF. The CDR3 nucleotides are TGCGCCAGCAGCCAGACGGAAAAGGTAGTTAATGAGCAGTTCTTC.

This rearrangement joins TRBV2 to TRBJ2-5, with D tentatively TRBD2 (6 bases). Trimming pared 6 bases from V and 0 bases from J, leaving 11 bases between. The CDR3 consists of 14 residues. Germline CDR1 SNHLY, CDR2 FYNNEI. Written as DNA, the CDR3 is TGTGCCAGCAGACTCCGGGACTACCAAGAGACCCAGTACTTC. It is translated as CASRLRDYQETQYF.

The chain employs TRBV6-6 and TRBJ2-1; 9 nucleotides line up with TRBD1. This CDR3 is built from 13 residues. Germline CDR1 and CDR2: MNHNY and SVGAGI (reference sequence). V was clipped by 2 bases and J by 15 bases; unmatched bases: 8. The CDR3 bases are TGTGCCAGCAGTTACGACGGGACAGGGATTCCGTTCTTC. Translating gives CASSYDGTGIPFF.

The rearrangement joins TRBV10-2 to TRBJ2-1; 10 bases are a match to TRBD2. In germline, CDR1 is WSHSY, CDR2 SAAADI. This CDR3 has 16 amino acids. The V gene end was trimmed by 0 bases and the J gene end by 8 bases; junction bases not matched to a gene: 7. The CDR3, as DNA: TGCGCCAGCAGTGAGTCGGCAGCGGGGGGGCTTCATGAGCAGTTCTTC. Residues: CASSESAAGGLHEQFF.

This clonotype was picked up a small number of times. The V call is TRBV6-2 or TRBV6-3, the J call TRBJ1-5; TRBD1 might be the D (5 bases). The CDR3 has 14 amino acids. Between the trimmed V and J ends, which lost 7 bases and 5 bases, there was a span of 15 bases. The germline V gene encodes CDR1 MNHEY and CDR2 SVGEGT. The CDR3 sequence is CASNQGSRDQPQHF. For the CDR3, the DNA is TGTGCCAGCAACCAGGGAAGTAGGGATCAGCCCCAGCATTTT.

CDR3 nucleotide sequence: TGTGCCAGCAGTTACCCGCCCTCCTACAATGAGCAGTTCTTC. Translating it yields CASSYPPSYNEQFF. This chain uses TRBV6-6 with TRBJ2-1; D ambiguous. Between the trimmed V and J ends, which lost 2 bases and 0 bases, there was a span of 5 bases. This CDR3 comprises 14 residues. CDR1 MNHNY and CDR2 SVGAGI come from the germline V gene (reference sequence).

At least ten counts were recorded for this clonotype. This chain links TRBV7-3 with TRBJ2-1; 7 bases line up with TRBD1. V lost 2 bases, J lost 7 bases, and 8 bases stayed unmatched. This CDR3 is 15 amino acids long. Per germline, CDR1 SGHTA and CDR2 FQGTGA. The CDR3 nucleotides are TGTGCCAGCAGCTTAGCGGGTAGGGGGCAAAATGAGCAGTTCTTC. It codes for CASSLAGRGQNEQFF.

This clonotype was recorded a few times. The CDR3 nucleotides read TGTGCCAGCAGCTCGGGGTTGGACTATGGCTACACCTTC. Protein sequence: CASSSGLDYGYTF. The genes are TRBV7-6 and TRBJ1-2; D gene ambiguous. The germline V gene encodes CDR1 SGHVS and CDR2 FNYEAQ. V gave up 4 bases and J gave up 3 bases, with 9 bases separating them. CDR3 size: 13 residues.

The chain uses TRBV11-2 and TRBJ2-7, with D perhaps matching TRBD1 (5 bases). V was shortened by 1 base and J by 3 bases, with 7 bases between the two germline ends. The germline CDR1 and CDR2 sequences are SGHAT and FQNNGV. This CDR3 has 13 amino acids. CDR3 sequence reads: CASSLARVYEQYF. The CDR3 bases are TGTGCCAGCAGCTTAGCCAGGGTCTACGAGCAGTACTTC.

This clonotype was seen more than once but under ten times. The chain joins TRBV5-1 to TRBJ2-1; 8 bases match TRBD2. The CDR3 is 13 amino acids. V shed 9 bases and J 10 bases; nucleotides not matched to a gene: 12. Germline CDR1 and CDR2: SGHRS and YFSETQ. CDR3 in amino acids: CATCPNSGTEQFF. The CDR3 bases are TGCGCCACCTGCCCCAATAGCGGGACCGAGCAGTTCTTC.

The rearrangement links TRBV20-1 to TRBJ2-2; the match to TRBD1 covers 7 bases. Unmatched junction bases numbered 9, after V lost 3 bases and J lost 2 bases. CDR1 and CDR2 (germline): DFQATT, SNEGSKA (reference sequence). The CDR3 totals 16 residues. The CDR3 DNA sequence: TGCAGTGCTAGCCAGCCGACAGGGACCAACACCGGGGAGCTGTTTTTT. Protein product: CSASQPTGTNTGELFF.

V gene TRBV20-1 combines with J gene TRBJ2-5, with 7 nucleotides matching TRBD1. The CDR3 is 12 amino acids. CDR1 and CDR2 from the germline V gene are DFQATT and SNEGSKA (reference sequence). The CDR3 DNA reads as TGCAGGATAAACAGGGGACAAGAGACCCAGTACTTC. It codes for CRINRGQETQYF.

This chain links TRBV5-1 with TRBJ2-7; 7 nucleotides line up with TRBD1. J was trimmed by 1 base and V by 4 bases; bases with no gene match: 8. The CDR3 sequence is 15 residues long. The germline CDR1 and CDR2 sequences are SGHRS and YFSETQ. The CDR3 protein is CASSTIGQVSYEQYF. In nucleotides, the CDR3 is TGCGCCAGCAGCACCATCGGACAGGTTTCCTACGAGCAGTACTTC.